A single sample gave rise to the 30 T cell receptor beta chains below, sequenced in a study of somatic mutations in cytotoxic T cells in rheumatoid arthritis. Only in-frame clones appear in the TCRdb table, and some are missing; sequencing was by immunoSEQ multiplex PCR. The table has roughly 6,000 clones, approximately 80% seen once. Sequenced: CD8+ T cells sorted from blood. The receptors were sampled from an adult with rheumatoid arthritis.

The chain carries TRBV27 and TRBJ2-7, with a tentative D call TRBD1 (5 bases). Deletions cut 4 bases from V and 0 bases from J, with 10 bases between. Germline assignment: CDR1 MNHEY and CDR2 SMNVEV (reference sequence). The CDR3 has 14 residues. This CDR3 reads CASSSQGPSYEQYF. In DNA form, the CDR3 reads TGTGCCAGCAGTTCTCAGGGTCCCTCCTACGAGCAGTACTTC.

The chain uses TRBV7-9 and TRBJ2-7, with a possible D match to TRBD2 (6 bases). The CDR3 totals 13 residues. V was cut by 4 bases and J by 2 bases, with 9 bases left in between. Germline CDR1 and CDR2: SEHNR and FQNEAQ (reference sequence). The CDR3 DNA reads TGTGCCAGCAGCTCGGGACTTACCTACGAGCAGTACTTC. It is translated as CASSSGLTYEQYF.

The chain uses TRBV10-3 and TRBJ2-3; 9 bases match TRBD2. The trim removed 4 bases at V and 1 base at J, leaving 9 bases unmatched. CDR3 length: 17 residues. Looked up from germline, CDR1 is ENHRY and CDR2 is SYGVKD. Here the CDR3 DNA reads TGTGCCATCAGTGGGGGGGTAATAGCGGGGGGCACAGATACGCAGTATTTT. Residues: CAISGGVIAGGTDTQYF.

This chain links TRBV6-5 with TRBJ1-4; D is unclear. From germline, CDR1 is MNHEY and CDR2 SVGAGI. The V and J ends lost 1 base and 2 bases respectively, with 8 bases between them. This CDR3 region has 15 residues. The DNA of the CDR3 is TGTGCCAGCAGTTACTGGGCGACCACTAATGAAAAACTGTTTTTT. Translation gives CASSYWATTNEKLFF.

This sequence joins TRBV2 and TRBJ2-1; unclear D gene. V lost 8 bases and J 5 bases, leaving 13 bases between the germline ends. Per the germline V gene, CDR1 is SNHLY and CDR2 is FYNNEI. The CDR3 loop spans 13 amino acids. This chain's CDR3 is CASVRNPNNEQFF. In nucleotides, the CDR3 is TGTGCCAGCGTCCGGAACCCAAACAATGAGCAGTTCTTC.

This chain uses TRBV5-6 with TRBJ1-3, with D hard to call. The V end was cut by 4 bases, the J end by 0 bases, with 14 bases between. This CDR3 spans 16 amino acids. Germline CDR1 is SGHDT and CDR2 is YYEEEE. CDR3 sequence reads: CASSRPPCSSGNTIYF. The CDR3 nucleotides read TGTGCCAGCAGCCGCCCCCCGTGCAGCTCTGGAAACACCATATATTTT.

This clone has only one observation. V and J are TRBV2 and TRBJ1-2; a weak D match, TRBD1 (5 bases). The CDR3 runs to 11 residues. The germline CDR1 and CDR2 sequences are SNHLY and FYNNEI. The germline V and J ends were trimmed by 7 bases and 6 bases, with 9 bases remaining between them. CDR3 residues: CASMGEDGYTF. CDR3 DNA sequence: TGTGCCAGCATGGGGGAGGATGGCTACACCTTC.

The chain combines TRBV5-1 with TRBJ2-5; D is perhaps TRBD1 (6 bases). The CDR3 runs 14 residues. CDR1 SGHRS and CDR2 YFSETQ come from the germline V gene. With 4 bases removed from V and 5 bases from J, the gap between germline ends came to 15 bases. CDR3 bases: TGCGCCAGCAGCCCAGGAGGACAGTCCGAGACCCAGTACTTC. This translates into CASSPGGQSETQYF.

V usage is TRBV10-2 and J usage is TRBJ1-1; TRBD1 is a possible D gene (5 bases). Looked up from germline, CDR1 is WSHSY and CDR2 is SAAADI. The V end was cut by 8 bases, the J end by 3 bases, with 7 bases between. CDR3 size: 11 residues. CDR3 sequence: CASGADTEAFF. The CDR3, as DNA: TGCGCCAGCGGGGCGGACACTGAAGCTTTCTTT.

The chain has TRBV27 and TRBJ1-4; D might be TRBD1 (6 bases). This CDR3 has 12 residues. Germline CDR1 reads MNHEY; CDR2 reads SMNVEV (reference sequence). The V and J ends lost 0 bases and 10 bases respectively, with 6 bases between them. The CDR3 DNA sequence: TGTGCCAGCAGTTTATCAGGGGGAAAACTGTTTTTT. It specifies CASSLSGGKLFF.

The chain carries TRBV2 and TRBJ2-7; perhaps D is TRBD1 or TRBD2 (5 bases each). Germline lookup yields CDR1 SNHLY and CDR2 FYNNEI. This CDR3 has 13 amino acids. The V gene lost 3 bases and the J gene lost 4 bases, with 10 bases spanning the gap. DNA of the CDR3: TGTGCCAGCAGTGAGGTTGGGGGATACGAGCAGTACTTC. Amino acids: CASSEVGGYEQYF.

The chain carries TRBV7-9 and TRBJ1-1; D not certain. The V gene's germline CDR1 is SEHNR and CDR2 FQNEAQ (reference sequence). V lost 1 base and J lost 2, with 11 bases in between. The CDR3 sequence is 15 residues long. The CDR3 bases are TGTGCCAGCAGCTTAGAGGTCGGTGCCAACACTGAAGCTTTCTTT. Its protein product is CASSLEVGANTEAFF.

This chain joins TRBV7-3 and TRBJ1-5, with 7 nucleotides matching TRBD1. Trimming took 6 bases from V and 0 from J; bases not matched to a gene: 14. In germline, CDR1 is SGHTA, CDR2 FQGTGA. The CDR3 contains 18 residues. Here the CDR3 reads CASSSTRDRPYSNQPQHF. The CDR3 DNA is TGTGCCAGCAGTTCTACACGGGACAGACCGTATAGCAATCAGCCCCAGCATTTT.

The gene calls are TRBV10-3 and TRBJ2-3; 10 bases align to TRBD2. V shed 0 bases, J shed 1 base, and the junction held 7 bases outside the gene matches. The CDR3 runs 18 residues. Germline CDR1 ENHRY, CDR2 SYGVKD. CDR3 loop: CAISESFASGGGTDTQYF. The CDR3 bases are TGTGCCATCAGTGAGTCATTTGCTAGCGGGGGAGGCACAGATACGCAGTATTTT.

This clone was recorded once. The CDR3 bases are TGCGCCAGCAGCCAAGATATCGTGGGGCACACTGAAGCTTTCTTT. Translated, it gives CASSQDIVGHTEAFF. This chain connects TRBV4-3 to TRBJ1-1; D is perhaps TRBD1 (5 bases). The CDR3 covers 15 residues. CDR1 and CDR2 from the germline V gene are LGHNA and YSLEER. Trimming stripped 0 bases from V and 3 bases from J, with 11 bases between.

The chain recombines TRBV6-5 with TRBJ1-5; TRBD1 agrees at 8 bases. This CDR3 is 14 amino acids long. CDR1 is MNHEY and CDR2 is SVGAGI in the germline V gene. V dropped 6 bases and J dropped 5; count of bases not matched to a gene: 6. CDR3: CASRPGTGYQPQHF. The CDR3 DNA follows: TGTGCCAGCAGGCCAGGGACAGGCTATCAGCCCCAGCATTTT.

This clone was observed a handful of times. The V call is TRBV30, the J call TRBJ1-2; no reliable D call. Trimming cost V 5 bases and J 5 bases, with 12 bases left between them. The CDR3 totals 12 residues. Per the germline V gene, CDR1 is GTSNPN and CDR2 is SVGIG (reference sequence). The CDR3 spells CAWGVPPYGYTF. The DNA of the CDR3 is TGTGCCTGGGGGGTCCCCCCTTATGGCTACACCTTC.

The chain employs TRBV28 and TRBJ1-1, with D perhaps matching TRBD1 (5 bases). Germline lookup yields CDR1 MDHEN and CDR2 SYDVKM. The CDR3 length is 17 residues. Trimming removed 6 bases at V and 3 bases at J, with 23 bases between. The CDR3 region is CASRTKLFGGLDTEAFF. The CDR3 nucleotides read TGTGCCAGCAGGACTAAGTTATTTGGGGGGTTGGACACTGAAGCTTTCTTT.

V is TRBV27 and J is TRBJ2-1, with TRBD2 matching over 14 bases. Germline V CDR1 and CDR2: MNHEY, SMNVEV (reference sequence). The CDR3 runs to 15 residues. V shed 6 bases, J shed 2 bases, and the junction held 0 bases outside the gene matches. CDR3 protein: CASRTSGGAYNEQFF. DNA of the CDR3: TGTGCCAGCAGGACTAGCGGGGGGGCCTACAATGAGCAGTTCTTC.

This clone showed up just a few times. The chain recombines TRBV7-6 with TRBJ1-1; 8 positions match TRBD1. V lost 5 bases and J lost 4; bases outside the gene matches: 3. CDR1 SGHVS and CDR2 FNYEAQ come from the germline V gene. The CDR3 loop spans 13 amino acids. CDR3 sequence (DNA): TGTGCCAGCAGCCCCGGGACAGGCACTGAAGCTTTCTTT. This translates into CASSPGTGTEAFF. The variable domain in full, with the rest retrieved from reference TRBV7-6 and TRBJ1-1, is GAGVSQSPRYKVTKRGQDVALRCDPISGHVSLYWYRQALGQGPEFLTYFNYEAQQDKSGLPNDRFSAERPEGSISTLTIQRTEQRDSAMYRCASSPGTGTEAFFGQGTRLTVV.

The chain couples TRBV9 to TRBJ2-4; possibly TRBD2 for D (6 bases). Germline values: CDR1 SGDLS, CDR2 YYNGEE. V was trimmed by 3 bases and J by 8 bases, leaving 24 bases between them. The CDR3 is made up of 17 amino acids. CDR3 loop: CASSGNARDSKADIQYF. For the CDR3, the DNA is TGTGCCAGCAGCGGAAACGCCCGGGACTCGAAGGCGGACATTCAGTACTTC.

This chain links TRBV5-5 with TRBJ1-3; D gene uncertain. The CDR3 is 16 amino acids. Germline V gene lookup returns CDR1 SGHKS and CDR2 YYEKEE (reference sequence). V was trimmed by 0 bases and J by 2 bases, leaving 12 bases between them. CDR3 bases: TGTGCCAGCAGCTTGGATTCGGGGAGTACTGGAAACACCATATATTTT. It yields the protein CASSLDSGSTGNTIYF.

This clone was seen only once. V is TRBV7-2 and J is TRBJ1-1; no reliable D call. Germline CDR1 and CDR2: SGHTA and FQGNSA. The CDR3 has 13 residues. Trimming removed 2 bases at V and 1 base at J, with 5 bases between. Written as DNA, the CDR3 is TGTGCCAGCAGCTTACGGGCGAACACTGAAGCTTTCTTT. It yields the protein CASSLRANTEAFF.

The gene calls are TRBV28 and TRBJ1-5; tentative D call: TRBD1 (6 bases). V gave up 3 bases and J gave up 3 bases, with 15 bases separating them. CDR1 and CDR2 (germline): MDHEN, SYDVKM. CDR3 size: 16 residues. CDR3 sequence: CASSFFMGGSNQPQHF. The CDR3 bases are TGTGCCAGCAGTTTCTTTATGGGGGGCTCCAATCAGCCCCAGCATTTT.

The CDR3 loop is CASSFARIVGAEAFF. CDR3 sequence (DNA): TGTGCCAGCAGCTTCGCTCGGATCGTGGGGGCTGAAGCTTTCTTT. The V and J genes are TRBV11-2 and TRBJ1-1; D is perhaps TRBD1 (5 bases). V dropped 3 bases and J dropped 6 bases, with 17 bases sitting between them. This CDR3 has 15 residues. Germline values: CDR1 SGHAT, CDR2 FQNNGV. The variable domain in full, with the rest retrieved from reference TRBV11-2 and TRBJ1-1, is EAGVAQSPRYKIIEKRQSVAFWCNPISGHATLYWYQQILGQGPKLLIQFQNNGVVDDSQLPKDRFSAERLKGVDSTLKIQPAKLEDSAVYLCASSFARIVGAEAFFGQGTRLTVV.

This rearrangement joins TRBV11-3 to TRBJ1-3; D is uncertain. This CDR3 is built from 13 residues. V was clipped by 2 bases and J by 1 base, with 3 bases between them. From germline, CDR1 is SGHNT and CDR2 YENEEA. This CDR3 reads CASSLRSGNTIYF. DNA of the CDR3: TGTGCCAGCAGCTTAAGGTCTGGAAACACCATATATTTT.

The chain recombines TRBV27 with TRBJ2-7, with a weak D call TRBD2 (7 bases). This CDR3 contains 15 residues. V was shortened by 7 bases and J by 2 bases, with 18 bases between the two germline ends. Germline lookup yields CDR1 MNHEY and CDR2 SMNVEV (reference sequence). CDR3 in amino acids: CASTIRGGATYEQYF. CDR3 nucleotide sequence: TGTGCCAGCACCATTCGAGGGGGGGCGACCTACGAGCAGTACTTC.

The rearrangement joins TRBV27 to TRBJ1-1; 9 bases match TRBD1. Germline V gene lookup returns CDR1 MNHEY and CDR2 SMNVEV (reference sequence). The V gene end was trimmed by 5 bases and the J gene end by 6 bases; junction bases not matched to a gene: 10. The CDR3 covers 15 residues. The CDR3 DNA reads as TGTGCCAGCAGTCCGGACAGGGGCGAGGGCCCTGAAGCTTTCTTT. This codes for CASSPDRGEGPEAFF.

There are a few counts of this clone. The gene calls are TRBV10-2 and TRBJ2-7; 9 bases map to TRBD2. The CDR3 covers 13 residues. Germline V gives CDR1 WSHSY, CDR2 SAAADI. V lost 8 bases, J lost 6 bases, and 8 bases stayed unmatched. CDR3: CASSPAGGSEQYF. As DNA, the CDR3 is TGCGCCAGCTCCCCAGCGGGGGGTTCCGAGCAGTACTTC.

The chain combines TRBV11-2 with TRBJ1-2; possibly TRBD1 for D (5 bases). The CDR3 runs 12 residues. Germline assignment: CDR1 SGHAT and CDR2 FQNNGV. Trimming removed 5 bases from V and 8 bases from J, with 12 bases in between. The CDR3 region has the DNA TGTGCCAGCAGCCCGGGGACGAGCGGCTACACCTTC. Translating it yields CASSPGTSGYTF.